This T cell receptor beta chain was profiled in a study of cytomegalovirus exposure and HLA in healthy donors. Study background: Early released data had around 79 million unique TCRs, all coming from HLA-typed donors. General study points: Generally TCR sequences proved uncommon, though certain public TCRs appeared in numerous donors. Sequencing depth roughly uniform across donors was assumed in presence/absence analyses.

The germline V and J ends were trimmed by 5 bases and 5 bases, with 7 bases remaining between them. This CDR3 region has 11 residues. From germline, CDR1 is SGDLS and CDR2 YYNGEE. Vbeta (60) and Jbeta (13) primers were used in the PCR. Per the authors' pipeline: Later reanalysis found approximately 80 million unique TCR beta chains, roughly 9.9 million of them shared. Clones were read by immunoSEQ multiplex PCR, and TCRdb kept only the in-frame ones, dropping some. The D gene and trimming were derived from the DNA, and the V and J assignments and clone size from that table. Of over 70,000 clones in the sample, around 78% were seen once. Notes on this clone: Its antigen is unidentified.

Sequencing was performed on PBMCs. V usage is TRBV9 and J usage is TRBJ2-5; D is ambiguous. The sequence derives from a male donor in good health and CMV-seropositive. In DNA form, the CDR3 reads TGTGCCAGCAGAGTTGGCGAGACCCAGTACTTC. Amino acid sequence: CASRVGETQYF.